These 23 T cell receptor beta chains share one sample of origin, sequenced in a study of T cell responses to AZD1222 COVID-19 vaccine. The assay was immunoSEQ multiplex PCR, and TCRdb's table has in-frame clones only and misses some. Of about 150,000 clones in the sample, approximately 87% are singletons; the top ten hold about 9%. Material: peripheral blood, obtained 28 days after the second AZD1222 dose. The receptors originated from an adult who received the AZD1222 COVID-19 vaccine.

This clone was counted a single time. The chain has TRBV6-1 and TRBJ2-7; no reliable D call. CDR1 and CDR2 (germline): MNHNS, SASEGT. Trimming took 3 bases from V and 3 from J, leaving 18 bases between them. The CDR3 contains 16 residues. CDR3 sequence: CASSDKGQNVFYEQYF. CDR3 coding DNA: TGTGCCAGCAGTGATAAGGGCCAGAACGTCTTCTACGAGCAGTACTTC.

This chain connects TRBV21-1 to TRBJ2-3; the table calls TRBD1, which could not be checked here. TRBV21-1 is a pseudogene. The CDR3 has 14 residues. The CDR3 bases are TGTGCCAGCAGCAAAGAGGTACAGACAGATACGCAGTATTTT. Protein: CASSKEVQTDTQYF.

The gene calls are TRBV28 and TRBJ1-2; D remains unclear. Deletions cut 7 bases from V and 8 bases from J, with 11 bases between. Germline CDR1 is MDHEN and CDR2 is SYDVKM. The CDR3 consists of 11 residues. The CDR3 region is CASTATRGYTF. In DNA form, the CDR3 reads TGTGCCAGCACAGCGACCAGAGGCTACACCTTC.

The chain is built from TRBV19 and TRBJ1-5; the D is unclear. Germline V gene lookup returns CDR1 LNHDA and CDR2 SQIVND (reference sequence). The ends were cut back, 6 bases at V and 0 bases at J, with 15 bases in the middle. The CDR3 is 16 amino acids. CDR3 protein: CASSMVKVLSNQPQHF. In nucleotides, the CDR3 is TGTGCCAGTAGCATGGTTAAAGTACTTAGCAATCAGCCCCAGCATTTT.

This chain links TRBV5-1 with TRBJ2-7; D unclear. The V end lost 0 bases, the J end lost 6 bases, and 13 bases lay between the germline ends. This CDR3 region has 14 residues. Germline V gene lookup returns CDR1 SGHRS and CDR2 YFSETQ. The CDR3 here is CASSLEAVVGEQYF. CDR3 coding DNA: TGCGCCAGCAGCTTGGAGGCAGTAGTCGGCGAGCAGTACTTC.

CDR3 sequence reads: CASSLTGGSTDTQYF. The CDR3 bases are TGTGCCAGCAGCTTAACGGGAGGGAGCACAGATACGCAGTATTTT. The chain uses TRBV7-3 and TRBJ2-3; TRBD2 matches at 7 bases. Germline V gives CDR1 SGHTA, CDR2 FQGTGA. The junction had 0 bases not matched to a gene; V was cut back by 0 bases and J by 0 bases. This CDR3 has 15 residues. Using reference TRBV7-3 and TRBJ2-3 for the parts outside the CDR3, the full variable domain is GAGVSQTPSNKVTEKGKYVELRCDPISGHTALYWYRQSLGQGPEFLIYFQGTGAADDSGLPNDRFFAVRPEGSVSTLKIQRTERGDSAVYLCASSLTGGSTDTQYFGPGTRLTVL.

This sequence joins TRBV5-6 and TRBJ1-1; possibly TRBD1 for D (5 bases). Trimming left V 3 bases short and J 9 bases short, with 21 bases between. Germline V lookup: CDR1 SGHDT, CDR2 YYEEEE. The CDR3 totals 15 residues. CDR3 nucleotide sequence: TGTGCCAGCAGCTCCGCCGGGACGGGAGGTGGGAAAGCTTTCTTT. This translates into CASSSAGTGGGKAFF.

The J gene is TRBJ1-2, the V gene TRBV6-1; D remains ambiguous. This CDR3 is 16 amino acids long. V shed 4 bases and J shed 7 bases, with 22 bases lying between them. Looked up from germline, CDR1 is MNHNS and CDR2 is SASEGT. The CDR3 is CASSGLVGLDLGGYTF. The DNA of the CDR3 is TGTGCCAGCAGTGGCCTAGTGGGATTGGACTTGGGTGGCTACACCTTC.

The chain has TRBV5-4 and TRBJ2-5, with D uncertain. Looked up from germline, CDR1 is SGHNT and CDR2 is YYREEE (reference sequence). This CDR3 contains 16 residues. V was clipped by 1 base and J by 1 base, with 14 bases between them. CDR3: CASSLPYNGVQETQYF. The CDR3 nucleotides read TGTGCCAGCAGCTTGCCTTATAATGGGGTCCAAGAGACCCAGTACTTC.

This clone was detected only a few times. The chain carries TRBV11-2 and TRBJ2-7; no clear D. Looked up from germline, CDR1 is SGHAT and CDR2 is FQNNGV. The V gene lost 1 base and the J gene lost 2 bases, with 3 bases spanning the gap. This CDR3 contains 12 residues. CDR3 protein: CASSLGTYEQYF. Here the CDR3 DNA reads TGTGCCAGCAGCTTAGGGACCTACGAGCAGTACTTC.

V and J are TRBV5-6 and TRBJ2-5; no clear D gene. V lost 2 bases and J lost 5, with 7 bases in between. CDR3 size: 12 residues. CDR1 is SGHDT and CDR2 is YYEEEE in the germline V gene. The CDR3 here is CASSFHMETQYF. The CDR3 region has the DNA TGTGCCAGCAGCTTCCACATGGAGACCCAGTACTTC.

The gene calls are TRBV9 and TRBJ1-2, with a tentative D call TRBD1 (5 bases). Germline CDR1 SGDLS, CDR2 YYNGEE. The length of the CDR3 is 15 residues. Deletions cut 0 bases from V and 5 bases from J, with 14 bases between. In DNA, the CDR3 is TGTGCCAGCAGCGTAGACCCCGCAGGGTTGTATGGCTACACCTTC. Protein product: CASSVDPAGLYGYTF.

This sequence joins TRBV28 and TRBJ1-2; the D gene is possibly TRBD1 (5 bases). The CDR3 consists of 13 residues. Germline V gene lookup returns CDR1 MDHEN and CDR2 SYDVKM. Trimming cost V 8 bases and J 2 bases, with 12 bases left between them. The CDR3 is CASRHPGNYGYTF. CDR3 coding DNA: TGTGCCAGCCGACATCCAGGGAACTATGGCTACACCTTC.

The rearrangement uses TRBV28 and TRBJ2-1; either TRBD1 or TRBD2 may fit D (6 bases each). Germline V lookup: CDR1 MDHEN, CDR2 SYDVKM. The length of the CDR3 is 16 residues. V was clipped by 6 bases and J by 12 bases, with 27 bases between them. This chain's CDR3 is CASRLSLRDTRRGQFF. The CDR3 coding sequence is TGTGCCAGCAGGCTCTCCCTCCGGGACACCCGGAGGGGGCAGTTCTTC.

This chain links TRBV23-1 with TRBJ2-1; perhaps D is TRBD1 or TRBD2 (6 bases each). TRBV23-1 is annotated as an ORF whose role is uncertain. V lost 8 bases and J lost 7, with 21 bases in between. The CDR3 is made up of 15 amino acids. The CDR3 DNA reads TGCGCCAGCGGGGGCAGGACTAAGCAAGAGAATGAGCAGTTCTTC. It yields the protein CASGGRTKQENEQFF.

The genes are TRBV29-1 and TRBJ2-7, with 13 bases identical to TRBD2. The germline V gene encodes CDR1 SQVTM and CDR2 ANQGSEA. The CDR3 has 13 residues. V gave up 2 bases and J gave up 7 bases; unmatched junction bases: 2. CDR3 region: CSVESGLAGEQYF. In DNA, the CDR3 is TGCAGCGTTGAATCGGGACTAGCGGGGGAGCAGTACTTC.

To note about this clone: In the same sample, other DNA sequences code for this CDR3. The chain uses TRBV7-9 and TRBJ2-7; TRBD1 agrees at 9 bases. The CDR3 totals 14 residues. The V and J ends lost 3 bases and 2 bases, in that order; junction bases with no gene match: 2. The V gene's germline CDR1 is SEHNR and CDR2 FQNEAQ (reference sequence). The chain's CDR3 is CASSLGQGAYEQYF. CDR3 in DNA: TGTGCCAGCAGCTTGGGACAGGGTGCCTACGAGCAGTACTTC.

J is TRBJ2-7 and V is TRBV4-3, with TRBD1 as a possible D gene (6 bases). The length of the CDR3 is 15 residues. The V gene lost 1 base and the J gene lost 1 base, with 11 bases spanning the gap. Germline V lookup: CDR1 LGHNA, CDR2 YSLEER. CDR3 region: CASSQVTGQSYEQYF. CDR3 in DNA: TGCGCCAGCAGCCAAGTTACGGGACAATCCTACGAGCAGTACTTC.

CDR3 residues: CASSQEPRSPPDTQYF. For the CDR3, the DNA is TGCGCCAGCAGCCAAGAACCTAGATCCCCTCCCGATACGCAGTATTTT. The V call is TRBV4-3, the J call TRBJ2-3; D gene ambiguous. V was shortened by 0 bases and J by 6 bases, with 16 bases between the two germline ends. CDR3 length: 16 residues. Germline CDR1 reads LGHNA; CDR2 reads YSLEER.

V gene TRBV5-4 combines with J gene TRBJ1-1; maybe TRBD1 (5 bases). V lost 0 bases to trimming and J lost 9 bases, with 6 bases between them. The germline CDR1 and CDR2 sequences are SGHNT and YYREEE (reference sequence). The CDR3 consists of 11 residues. The CDR3 is CASSLAGQAFF. CDR3 coding DNA: TGTGCCAGCAGCTTGGCGGGGCAAGCTTTCTTT.

There are a few counts of this clone. The V call is TRBV7-3, the J call TRBJ2-3; 9 bases match TRBD1. This CDR3 region has 16 residues. The germline gives CDR1 SGHTA, CDR2 FQGTGA. With V trimmed by 1 base and J by 2 bases, 4 bases remained unmatched. CDR3: CASSLKTGGATDTQYF. In DNA form, the CDR3 reads TGTGCCAGCAGCTTAAAGACAGGGGGGGCCACAGATACGCAGTATTTT.

V usage is TRBV7-9 and J usage is TRBJ1-2, with unresolved D. This CDR3 spans 11 amino acids. The V gene's germline CDR1 is SEHNR and CDR2 FQNEAQ (reference sequence). V dropped 3 bases and J dropped 8 bases, with 7 bases sitting between them. The CDR3 DNA is TGTGCCAGCAGCTTCAACACCGGCTACACCTTC. Its protein is CASSFNTGYTF.

The V call is TRBV4-3, the J call TRBJ1-1; D may be TRBD1 (5 bases). Germline CDR1 and CDR2: LGHNA and YSLEER. Trimming left V 4 bases short and J 0 bases short, with 15 bases between. This CDR3 contains 16 residues. CDR3 loop: CASSPERGALNTEAFF. The DNA for the CDR3 is TGCGCCAGCAGCCCGGAAAGAGGGGCCCTGAACACTGAAGCTTTCTTT.